Sequencing of this T cell receptor (beta chain) was carried out in a study of shared clonotypes between healthy human individuals. Findings and caveats of the study: Relative to memory subsets, naive subsets generally showed larger estimated richness.

Together with CD45RO+ cells, CCR7-negative CD45RA+ TemRA cells were included in CD8 memory. Concerning this clone itself: Its target is not known.

TCRdb keeps only in-frame clones here, not all; method: immunoSEQ multiplex PCR. The sample yields some 100,000 clones, more than 65% seen once. This CDR3 spans 13 amino acids. From germline, CDR1 is LNHDA and CDR2 SQIVND (reference sequence). The chain is built from TRBV19 and TRBJ2-5, with D perhaps given as TRBD1 or TRBD2 (5 bases each). The DNA matches TRBJ2-7 better at its end, which makes the J call doubtful. The receptor's source is a woman aged 25 to 39 in good health. The sequenced material came from memory CD8+ T cells sorted from blood. As for subset: CD45RO+ cells pooled with CCR7-negative TemRA cells. CDR3 region: CASIGTDSYEQYF. The CDR3 bases are TGTGCCAGTATTGGGACCGACTCCTACGAGCAGTACTTC.